The source of this T cell receptor (beta chain) is a study of PD-L1 blockade in urothelial cancer. As for the study in general: Median T cell yield per blood sample was about 140,000 cells.

Patient sample counts ranged from 1 to 8, pretreatment and on-treatment. Generated by immunoSEQ multiplex PCR, the TCRdb table keeps only in-frame clones and is missing some. The table lists 40,000 to 45,000 clones, roughly 91% of them singletons. Trimming removed 0 bases at V and 2 bases at J, with 7 bases between. The CDR3 totals 14 residues. Germline V lookup: CDR1 SGHAT, CDR2 FQNNGV. The source material was PBMCs, sampled around atezolizumab (anti-PD-L1) treatment. The chain combines TRBV11-2 with TRBJ1-2; unclear D gene. The source of this sequence is a woman aged 60-75 years with urothelial cancer. CDR3 amino acids: CASSLDPGNYGYTF. CDR3 bases: TGTGCCAGCAGCTTAGATCCCGGGAACTATGGCTACACCTTC.